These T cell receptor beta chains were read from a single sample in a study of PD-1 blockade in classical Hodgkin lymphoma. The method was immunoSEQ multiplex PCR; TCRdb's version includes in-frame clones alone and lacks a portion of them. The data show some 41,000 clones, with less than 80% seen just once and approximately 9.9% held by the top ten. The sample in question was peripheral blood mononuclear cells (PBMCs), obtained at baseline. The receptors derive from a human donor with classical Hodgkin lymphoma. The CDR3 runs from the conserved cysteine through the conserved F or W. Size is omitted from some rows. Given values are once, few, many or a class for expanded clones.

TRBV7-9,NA,CASSLSRNEQYF
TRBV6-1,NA,CASSEAKGRRNQPQHF
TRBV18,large,CASSLGSHRNTEAFF
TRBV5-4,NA,CASSLGSSGSAYEQYF
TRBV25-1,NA,CASRGGQVRTDTQYF
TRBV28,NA,CASSLGETQYF
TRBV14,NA,CASSQGWKSRSQETQYF
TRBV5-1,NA,CASSGLGAVNEKLFF
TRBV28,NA,CASSSRGELFF
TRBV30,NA,CAWSATSGRAQYF
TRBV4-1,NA,CASSREPGPRSAFF
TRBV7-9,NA,CASSFDLEAFF
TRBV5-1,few,CASSSGLAPTDTQYF
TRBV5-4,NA,CASSPEFARGTDTQYF
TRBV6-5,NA,CASSYASGGYNEQFF
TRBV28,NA,CASRLGIGYTF
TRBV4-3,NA,CASSQVPGRNTEAFF
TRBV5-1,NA,CASRLRLSGNTIYF
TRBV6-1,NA,CASSEGGNEQYF
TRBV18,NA,CASSPWDTQYF
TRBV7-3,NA,CASSSSGTGDYGYTF
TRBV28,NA,CASSFLSTRLTGELFF